The rows below give T cell receptor beta chains drawn from one sample of a study of T cells in Graves' hyperthyroidism and ophthalmopathy. TCRdb ran MiXCR on the multiplex PCR reads and lists one entry per CDR3 protein. The repertoire holds approximately 700,000 distinct CDR3 sequences, with roughly 45% as singletons. Sequencing was done on a sample of peripheral blood or thyroid tissue (not recorded which). The receptors derive from an adult man with Graves' disease, either hyperthyroidism or ophthalmopathy (not recorded which). CDR3s include the opening cysteine and the closing phenylalanine or tryptophan. The D gene is left open where the match is weak. The size entry is marked missing in some rows and otherwise reads once, few, many or a size class.

>TRBJ1-5|TRBV20-1|-|-
CSASLQGPFNQPQHF
TGCAGTGCTAGTTTACAGGGCCCTTTCAATCAGCCCCAGCATTTT
>TRBJ1-2|TRBV9|TRBD1|-
CASSDREKDYGYTF
TGTGCCAGCAGTGACAGGGAAAAGGACTATGGCTACACCTTC
>TRBJ1-1|TRBV2|-|many
CASSRGGNTEAFF
TGTGCCAGTAGTCGAGGGGGTAACACTGAAGCTTTCTTT
>TRBJ1-6|TRBV5-1|-|-
CASTLTRYSPLHF
TGCGCCAGCACCCTGACCAGATATTCACCCCTCCACTTT
>TRBJ1-1|TRBV7-9|-|-
CASSYSIAGERREAFF
TGTGCCAGCAGTTACTCGATCGCGGGGGAAAGGAGGGAAGCTTTCTTT
>TRBJ1-4|TRBV7-2|-|-
CASKPDQANEKLFF
TGTGCCAGCAAACCGGACCAAGCTAATGAAAAACTGTTTTTT
>TRBJ2-7|TRBV12-3/TRBV12-4|-|medium-sized
CASSLSDVQYF
TGTGCCAGCAGTTTATCGGATGTGCAGTACTTC
>TRBJ1-2|TRBV7-2|-|-
CASSLLRGDTVNYGYTF
TGTGCCAGCAGCTTATTACGGGGGGACACCGTTAACTATGGCTACACCTTC
>TRBJ1-4|TRBV15|-|-
CATIRGGSLNEKLFF
TGTGCCACCATCCGCGGGGGGTCCTTGAATGAAAAACTGTTTTTT
>TRBJ1-2|TRBV29-1|-|-
CALLPLGPTNYGHTF
TGTGCCCTACTACCGCTGGGACCTACTAACTATGGCCACACCTTC
>TRBJ2-7|TRBV7-8|-|-
CASTSPVDGPTEQYF
TGTGCCAGCACCTCTCCTGTGGATGGACCGACCGAGCAGTACTTC
>TRBJ2-5|TRBV6-5|TRBD1|many
CASSYSTGVTETQYF
TGTGCCAGCAGTTACTCGACAGGGGTCACAGAGACCCAGTACTTC
>TRBJ1-2|TRBV6-5|-|-
CASSATPQAINYGYTF
TGTGCCAGCAGCGCTACCCCACAGGCGATCAACTATGGCTACACCTTC
>TRBJ1-1|TRBV7-9|-|many
CASGGRVAFF
TGTGCCAGCGGGGGACGGGTAGCTTTCTTT
>TRBJ1-5|TRBV7-9|TRBD1|-
CASSLTGTGASDQPQHF
TGTGCCAGCAGCTTAACCGGGACAGGGGCTAGCGATCAGCCCCAGCATTTT
>TRBJ1-6|TRBV12-3/TRBV12-4|-|many
CASSFPAAMDSPLHF
TGTGCCAGCAGTTTTCCGGCGGCGATGGATTCACCCCTCCACTTT
>TRBJ2-6|TRBV10-3|-|many
CANGSSGANVLTF
TGTGCCAACGGCAGCTCTGGGGCCAACGTCCTGACTTTC
>TRBJ1-2|TRBV7-3|-|-
CAWSTGSGYTF
TGTGCCTGGAGTACAGGGAGCGGCTACACCTTC
>TRBJ1-4|TRBV20-1|TRBD1|-
CSAWDSYNEKLFF
TGCAGTGCTTGGGACAGCTATAATGAAAAACTGTTTTTT
>TRBJ2-5|TRBV11-2|-|-
CARSLGGGETQYF
TGTGCTAGATCCCTAGGGGGTGGAGAGACCCAGTACTTC
>TRBJ1-2|TRBV9|TRBD1|-
CASSDPGQGVYGYTF
TGTGCCAGCAGCGACCCGGGACAGGGGGTTTATGGCTACACCTTC
>TRBJ2-3|TRBV2|TRBD2|-
CASSDGLATDTQYF
TGTGCCAGCAGTGACGGACTAGCGACAGATACGCAGTATTTT
>TRBJ1-4|TRBV5-1|TRBD1|once
CASSLDLAGQGKGANENLFF
TGCGCCAGCAGCTTGGATTTGGCGGGACAGGGGAAGGGGGCTAATGAAAACCTGTTTTTT
>TRBJ2-2|TRBV2|TRBD1|-
CASSIRQGAGELFF
TGTGCCAGCAGCATCCGACAGGGGGCCGGGGAGCTGTTTTTT
>TRBJ1-5|TRBV29-1|TRBD1|many
CSVVGAGGQPQHF
TGCAGCGTGGTCGGGGCAGGGGGACAGCCCCAGCATTTT
>TRBJ2-5|TRBV19|-|-
CASSIFADSQETQYF
TGTGCCAGTAGTATTTTCGCCGATAGCCAAGAGACCCAGTACTTC
>TRBJ2-7|TRBV7-3|-|-
CASSVMARDEQYF
TGTGCCAGCAGCGTTATGGCCAGGGACGAGCAGTACTTC
>TRBJ1-1|TRBV2|-|many
CATPPGVNTEAFF
TGTGCCACCCCGCCCGGGGTGAACACTGAAGCTTTCTTT
>TRBJ1-2|TRBV19|TRBD1|-
CASSMRTGGDYGYTF
TGTGCCAGTAGTATGCGGACAGGGGGCGACTATGGCTACACCTTC
>TRBJ1-3|TRBV2|-|many
CASRDDRSGNTIYF
TGTGCCAGCAGAGATGACAGGTCTGGAAACACCATATATTTT
>TRBJ1-1|TRBV2|-|-
CASSRDGPSGVPEAFF
TGTGCCAGCAGTAGGGACGGCCCCTCGGGTGTCCCTGAAGCTTTCTTT
>TRBJ2-7|TRBV7-9|-|-
CASSFRDISEQYF
TGTGCCAGCAGCTTCCGGGACATAAGCGAGCAGTACTTC
>TRBJ2-5|TRBV5-1|-|-
CASSLAAAASRETQYF
TGCGCCAGCAGCTTGGCCGCTGCAGCAAGCCGAGAGACCCAGTACTTC
>TRBJ1-4|TRBV10-3|-|-
CASSRRREMGNEKLFF
TGTGCCAGCAGCCGTAGACGAGAAATGGGTAATGAAAAACTGTTTTTT
>TRBJ1-3|TRBV19|-|-
CASSIYGRTGNTIYF
TGTGCCAGTAGTATTTACGGCAGAACTGGAAACACCATATATTTT
>TRBJ1-1|TRBV2|-|-
CATSDRGDTEAFF
TGTGCCACCAGTGACCGCGGGGATACTGAAGCTTTCTTT
>TRBJ1-4|TRBV12-3/TRBV12-4|TRBD1|few
CASRGGGGYAEKLFF
TGTGCCAGCAGGGGAGGGGGCGGGTATGCGGAAAAACTGTTTTTT
>TRBJ1-2|TRBV7-3|TRBD1|-
CASSYRTGSSYGYTF
TGTGCCAGCAGCTATAGGACAGGGTCTTCGTATGGCTACACCTTC
>TRBJ2-5|TRBV7-2|-|many
CASSLETIQETQYF
TGTGCCAGCAGCTTAGAGACTATCCAAGAGACCCAGTACTTC
>TRBJ1-2|TRBV12-3/TRBV12-4|-|many
CASSYSQGDGYTF
TGTGCCAGCAGTTACTCGCAGGGAGATGGCTACACCTTC
>TRBJ1-4|TRBV7-8|TRBD1|-
CASSPTGITEKLFF
TGTGCCAGCAGCCCGACAGGGATCACTGAAAAACTGTTTTTT
>TRBJ1-2|TRBV2|-|-
CASSDGSHYGYTF
TGTGCCAGCAGTGACGGGTCCCACTATGGCTACACCTTC